The 9 T cell receptor beta chains given below trace back to one sample, sequenced in a study of blood T cell repertoires in COVID-19. The table came from immunoSEQ multiplex PCR; TCRdb's copy has only in-frame clones and leaves some out. The sample contains roughly 60,000 clones, around 80% of which appear only once. Material: peripheral blood. The receptors come from a man aged 30-40 years with COVID-19, enrolled during active disease.

The table lists this clone with a few counts. V gene TRBV5-1 combines with J gene TRBJ2-3; D not resolved. The CDR3 covers 15 residues. With 4 bases removed from V and 0 bases from J, the gap between germline ends came to 12 bases. Germline V gene lookup returns CDR1 SGHRS and CDR2 YFSETQ. CDR3 in amino acids: CASSPSPTSTDTQYF. CDR3 nucleotide sequence: TGCGCCAGCAGCCCATCGCCAACTAGCACAGATACGCAGTATTTT.

V gene TRBV23-1 combines with J gene TRBJ2-2; weak D call: TRBD2 (5 bases). TRBV23-1 is an ORF, and what it does is uncertain. CDR3 size: 17 residues. The V and J ends lost 2 bases and 0 bases respectively, with 13 bases between them. The CDR3 spells CASSQNGKPSNTGELFF. The DNA for the CDR3 is TGCGCCAGCAGTCAAAACGGGAAGCCTTCGAACACCGGGGAGCTGTTTTTT.

The J gene is TRBJ2-1, the V gene TRBV4-1; TRBD2 aligns across 11 bases. There are 16 residues in the CDR3. CDR1 and CDR2 (germline): MGHRA, YSYEKL. Trimming cost V 1 base and J 7 bases; bases outside gene matches: 6. The DNA of the CDR3 is TGCGCCAGCAGCCAAGCGGCTAGCGGGAGGTCTAATGAGCAGTTCTTC. Residues: CASSQAASGRSNEQFF.

This clone came up once. This chain joins TRBV24-1 and TRBJ2-7, with a possible D match to TRBD2 (5 bases). Trimming removed 0 bases at V and 4 bases at J, with 12 bases between. The CDR3 is 15 residues long. Germline V gives CDR1 KGHDR, CDR2 SFDVKD. The CDR3 reads CATSDLRTSLYEQYF. CDR3 DNA: TGTGCCACCAGTGATTTGCGGACTTCGTTATACGAGCAGTACTTC.

The chain has TRBV19 and TRBJ1-5; TRBD1 aligns across 8 bases. Trimming took 3 bases from V and 7 from J; bases not matched to a gene: 11. The CDR3 runs 16 residues. Germline values: CDR1 LNHDA, CDR2 SQIVND (reference sequence). DNA for the CDR3: TGTGCCAGTAGTATCTTAGGACAGGGTACCCGCCAGCCCCAGCATTTT. This codes for CASSILGQGTRQPQHF.

This clone was counted once. The chain joins TRBV19 to TRBJ2-1; 13 bases match TRBD2. The length of the CDR3 is 15 residues. The germline V gene has CDR1 LNHDA and CDR2 SQIVND (reference sequence). J was trimmed by 7 bases and V by 5 bases; bases with no gene match: 5. The CDR3 DNA is TGTGCCAGTAGTTCCGGGACTAGCGGGATAAATGAGCAGTTCTTC. Translation gives CASSSGTSGINEQFF. The full variable domain, with the rest looked up from reference TRBV19 and TRBJ2-1, is DGGITQSPKYLFRKEGQNVTLSCEQNLNHDAMYWYRQDPGQGLRLIYYSQIVNDFQKGDIAEGYSVSREKKESFPLTVTSAQKNPTAFYLCASSSGTSGINEQFFGPGTRLTVL.

This clone came up a few times. J is TRBJ1-6 and V is TRBV6-9; TRBD1 might be the D (6 bases). Trimming cost V 2 bases and J 1 base, with 15 bases left between them. In germline, CDR1 is MNHGY, CDR2 SVAAGI. CDR3 length equals 18 residues. CDR3 sequence: CASSYPLVGASYNSPLHF. In DNA, the CDR3 is TGTGCCAGCAGTTATCCCCTAGTGGGGGCGTCCTATAATTCACCCCTCCACTTT.

This rearrangement joins TRBV28 to TRBJ1-2, with D maybe TRBD1 (6 bases). Trimming shortened V by 8 bases and J by 4 bases, and 14 bases separated the two germline ends. Germline V gives CDR1 MDHEN, CDR2 SYDVKM. The CDR3 has 13 residues. The CDR3 here is CASGRGGAYGYTF. CDR3 bases: TGTGCCAGCGGCCGAGGGGGTGCCTATGGCTACACCTTC.

The chain recombines TRBV3-1 (or the pseudogene TRBV3-2) with TRBJ2-3; TRBD2 might be the D (7 bases). Germline CDR1 is LGHDT and CDR2 is YNNKEL (reference sequence). The length of the CDR3 is 14 residues. Trimming stripped 2 bases from V and 3 bases from J, with 9 bases between. CDR3 protein: CASSQRGGTDTQYF. The CDR3 nucleotides read TGTGCCAGCAGCCAAAGGGGGGGGACAGATACGCAGTATTTT.